This T cell receptor (beta chain) was observed in a study of CD8+ T cells in alopecia areata. Extraction of RNA preceded its reverse transcription into cDNA, which served as the sequencing template. Profiled with immunoSEQ multiplex PCR; TCRdb holds only in-frame clones, not every one. The sample lists roughly 200,000 clones; around half were seen once. V lost 1 base to trimming and J lost 2 bases, with 14 bases between them. Germline CDR1 reads SEHNR; CDR2 reads FQNEAQ (reference sequence). This CDR3 contains 16 residues. Treatment denoted: oral pan-JAK inhibitor, 5-10 mg twice daily. The TCR was taken from a human donor with alopecia areata. The specimen was CD8+ T cells sorted from blood, collected at week 24, from a patient treated with tofacitinib. The chain is built from TRBV7-9 and TRBJ1-2, with D maybe TRBD1 (5 bases). CDR3 residues: CASSLGDRGKNYGYTF. CDR3 DNA sequence: TGTGCCAGCAGCTTAGGGGACCGAGGAAAAAACTATGGCTACACCTTC.